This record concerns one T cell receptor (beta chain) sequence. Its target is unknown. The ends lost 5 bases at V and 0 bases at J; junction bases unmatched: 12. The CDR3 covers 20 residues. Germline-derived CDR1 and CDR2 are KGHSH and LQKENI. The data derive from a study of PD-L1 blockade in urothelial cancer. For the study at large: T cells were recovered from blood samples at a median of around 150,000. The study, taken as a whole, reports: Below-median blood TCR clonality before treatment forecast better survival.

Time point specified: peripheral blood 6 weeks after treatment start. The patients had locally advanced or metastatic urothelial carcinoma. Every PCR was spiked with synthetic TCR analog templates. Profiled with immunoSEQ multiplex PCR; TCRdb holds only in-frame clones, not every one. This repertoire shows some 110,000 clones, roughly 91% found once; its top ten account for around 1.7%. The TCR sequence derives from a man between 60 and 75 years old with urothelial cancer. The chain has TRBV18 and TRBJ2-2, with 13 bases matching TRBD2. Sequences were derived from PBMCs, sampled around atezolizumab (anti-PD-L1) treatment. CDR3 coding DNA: TGTGCCAGCTCATCGACCGGGACTAGCGGGACCACCGCGAACACCGGGGAGCTGTTTTTT. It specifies CASSSTGTSGTTANTGELFF.